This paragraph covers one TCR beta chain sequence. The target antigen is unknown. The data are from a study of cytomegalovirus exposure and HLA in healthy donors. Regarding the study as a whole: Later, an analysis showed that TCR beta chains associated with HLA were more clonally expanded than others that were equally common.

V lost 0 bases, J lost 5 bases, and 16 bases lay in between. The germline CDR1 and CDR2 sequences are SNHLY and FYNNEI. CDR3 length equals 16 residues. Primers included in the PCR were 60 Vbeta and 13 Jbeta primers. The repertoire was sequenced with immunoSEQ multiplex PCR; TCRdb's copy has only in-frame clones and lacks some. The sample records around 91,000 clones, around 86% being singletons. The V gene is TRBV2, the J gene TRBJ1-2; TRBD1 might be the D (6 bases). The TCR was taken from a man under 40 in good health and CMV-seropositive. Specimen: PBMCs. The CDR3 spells CASSEAKGVVGYGYTF. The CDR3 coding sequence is TGTGCCAGCAGTGAAGCGAAGGGGGTGGTTGGGTATGGCTACACCTTC.